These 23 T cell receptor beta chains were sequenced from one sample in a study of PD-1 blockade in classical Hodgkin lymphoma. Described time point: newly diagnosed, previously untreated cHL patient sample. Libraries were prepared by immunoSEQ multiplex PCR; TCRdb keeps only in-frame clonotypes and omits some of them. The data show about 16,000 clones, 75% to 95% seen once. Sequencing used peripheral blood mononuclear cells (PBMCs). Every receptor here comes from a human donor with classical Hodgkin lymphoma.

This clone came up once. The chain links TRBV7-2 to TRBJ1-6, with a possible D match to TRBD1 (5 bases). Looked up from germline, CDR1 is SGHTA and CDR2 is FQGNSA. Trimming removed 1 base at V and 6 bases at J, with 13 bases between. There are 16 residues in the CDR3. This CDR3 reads CASSLVGGLVNSPLHF. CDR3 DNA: TGTGCCAGCAGCTTAGTCGGGGGGTTGGTTAATTCACCCCTCCACTTT.

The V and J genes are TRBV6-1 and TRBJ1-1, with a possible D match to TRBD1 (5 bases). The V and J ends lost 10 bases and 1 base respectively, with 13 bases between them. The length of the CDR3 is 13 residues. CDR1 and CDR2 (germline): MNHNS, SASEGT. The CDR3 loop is CATAAGGNTEAFF. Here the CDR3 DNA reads TGTGCCACCGCCGCCGGGGGGAACACTGAAGCTTTCTTT.

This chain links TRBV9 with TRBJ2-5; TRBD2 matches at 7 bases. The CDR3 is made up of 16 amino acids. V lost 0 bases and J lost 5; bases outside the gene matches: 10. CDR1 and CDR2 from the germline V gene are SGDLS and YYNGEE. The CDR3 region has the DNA TGTGCCAGCAGCGTAGAAGCGGGAAGAATGGCGGAGACCCAGTACTTC. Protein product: CASSVEAGRMAETQYF.

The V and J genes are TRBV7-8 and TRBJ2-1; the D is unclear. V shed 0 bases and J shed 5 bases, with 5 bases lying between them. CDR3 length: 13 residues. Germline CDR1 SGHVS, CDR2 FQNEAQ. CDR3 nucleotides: TGTGCCAGCAGCTTAGCCTTTAACAATGAGCAGTTCTTC. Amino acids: CASSLAFNNEQFF.

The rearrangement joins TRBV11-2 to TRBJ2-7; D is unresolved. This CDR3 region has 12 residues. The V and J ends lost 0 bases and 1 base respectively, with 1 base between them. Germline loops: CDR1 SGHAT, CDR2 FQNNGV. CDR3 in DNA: TGTGCCAGCAGCTTAGATTCCTACGAGCAGTACTTC. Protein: CASSLDSYEQYF.

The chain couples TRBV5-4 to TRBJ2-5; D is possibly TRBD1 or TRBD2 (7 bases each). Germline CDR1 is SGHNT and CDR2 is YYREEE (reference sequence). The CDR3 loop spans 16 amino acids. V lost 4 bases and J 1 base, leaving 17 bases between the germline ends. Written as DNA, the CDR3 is TGTGCCAGCAGCCCGGGGGGCGACAGGGTCCAAGAGACCCAGTACTTC. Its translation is CASSPGGDRVQETQYF.

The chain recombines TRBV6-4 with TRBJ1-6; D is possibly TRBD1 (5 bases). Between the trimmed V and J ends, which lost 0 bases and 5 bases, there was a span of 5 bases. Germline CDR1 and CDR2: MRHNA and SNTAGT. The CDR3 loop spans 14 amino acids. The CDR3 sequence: CASSDSGDNSPLHF. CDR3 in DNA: TGTGCCAGCAGTGACTCAGGGGATAATTCACCCCTCCACTTT.

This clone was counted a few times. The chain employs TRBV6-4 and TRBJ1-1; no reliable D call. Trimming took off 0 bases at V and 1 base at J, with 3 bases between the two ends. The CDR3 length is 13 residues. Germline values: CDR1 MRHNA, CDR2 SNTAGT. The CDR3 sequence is CASSDSQNTEAFF. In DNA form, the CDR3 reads TGTGCCAGCAGTGACTCACAGAACACTGAAGCTTTCTTT.

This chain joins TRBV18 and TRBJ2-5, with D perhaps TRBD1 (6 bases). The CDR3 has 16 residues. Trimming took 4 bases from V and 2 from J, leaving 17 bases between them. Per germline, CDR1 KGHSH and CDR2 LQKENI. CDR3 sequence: CASSLPGWGTQETQYF. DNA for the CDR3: TGTGCCAGCTCACTCCCGGGATGGGGGACACAAGAGACCCAGTACTTC.

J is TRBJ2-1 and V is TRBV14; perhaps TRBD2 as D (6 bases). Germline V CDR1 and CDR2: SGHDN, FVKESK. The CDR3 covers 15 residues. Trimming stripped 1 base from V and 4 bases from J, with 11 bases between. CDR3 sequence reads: CASSQVGGGYNEQFF. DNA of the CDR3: TGTGCCAGCAGCCAAGTTGGGGGAGGTTACAATGAGCAGTTCTTC.

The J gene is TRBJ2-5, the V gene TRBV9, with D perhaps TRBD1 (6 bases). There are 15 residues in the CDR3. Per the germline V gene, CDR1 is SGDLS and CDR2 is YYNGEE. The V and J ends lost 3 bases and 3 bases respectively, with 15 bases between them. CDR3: CASSANTGFEETQYF. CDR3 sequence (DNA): TGTGCCAGCAGCGCGAACACAGGGTTTGAAGAGACCCAGTACTTC.

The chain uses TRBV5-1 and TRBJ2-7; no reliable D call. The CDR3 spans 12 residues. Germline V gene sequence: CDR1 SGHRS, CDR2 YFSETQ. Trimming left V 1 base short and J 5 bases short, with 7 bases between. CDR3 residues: CASSLTANEQYF. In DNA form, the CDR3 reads TGCGCCAGCAGCTTGACAGCTAACGAGCAGTACTTC.

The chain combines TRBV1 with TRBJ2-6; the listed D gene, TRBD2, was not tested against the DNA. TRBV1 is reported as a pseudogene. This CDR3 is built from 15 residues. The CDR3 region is CTSSSLSSRANVLTF. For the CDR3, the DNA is TGCACCAGCAGTTCATTGAGTAGTCGGGCCAACGTCCTGACTTTC.

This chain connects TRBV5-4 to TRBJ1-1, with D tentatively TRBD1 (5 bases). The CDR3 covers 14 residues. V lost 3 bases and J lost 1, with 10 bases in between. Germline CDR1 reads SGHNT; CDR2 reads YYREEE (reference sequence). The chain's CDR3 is CASSSVRGNTEAFF. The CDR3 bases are TGTGCCAGCAGCTCCGTTAGGGGGAACACTGAAGCTTTCTTT.

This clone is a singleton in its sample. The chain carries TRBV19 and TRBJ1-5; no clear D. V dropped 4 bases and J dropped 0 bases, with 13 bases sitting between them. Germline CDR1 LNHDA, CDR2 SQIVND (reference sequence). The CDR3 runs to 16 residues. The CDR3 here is CASSKPRRGSNQPQHF. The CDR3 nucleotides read TGTGCCAGTAGTAAACCGCGACGTGGTAGCAATCAGCCCCAGCATTTT.

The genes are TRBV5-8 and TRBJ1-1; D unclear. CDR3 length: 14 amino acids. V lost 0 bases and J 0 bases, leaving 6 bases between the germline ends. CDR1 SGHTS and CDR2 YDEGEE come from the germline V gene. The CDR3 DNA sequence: TGTGCCAGCAGCTTGGGAGTCATGAACACTGAAGCTTTCTTT. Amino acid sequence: CASSLGVMNTEAFF.

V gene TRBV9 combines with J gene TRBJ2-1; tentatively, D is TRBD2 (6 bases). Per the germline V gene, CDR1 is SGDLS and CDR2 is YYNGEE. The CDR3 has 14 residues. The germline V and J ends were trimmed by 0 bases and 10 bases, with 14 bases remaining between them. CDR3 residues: CASSVGPGDEEQFF. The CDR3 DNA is TGTGCCAGCAGCGTAGGCCCGGGAGATGAGGAGCAGTTCTTC.

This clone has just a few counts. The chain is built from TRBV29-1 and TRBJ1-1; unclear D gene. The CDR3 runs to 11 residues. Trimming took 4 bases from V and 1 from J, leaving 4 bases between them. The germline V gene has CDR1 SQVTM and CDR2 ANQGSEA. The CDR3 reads CSVAENTEAFF. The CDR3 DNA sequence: TGCAGCGTTGCAGAGAACACTGAAGCTTTCTTT.

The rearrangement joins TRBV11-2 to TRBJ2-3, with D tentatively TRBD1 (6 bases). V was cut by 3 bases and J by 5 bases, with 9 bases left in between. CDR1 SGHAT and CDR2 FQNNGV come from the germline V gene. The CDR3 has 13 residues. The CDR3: CASSFRGIDTQYF. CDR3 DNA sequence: TGTGCCAGCAGCTTTAGGGGGATAGATACGCAGTATTTT.

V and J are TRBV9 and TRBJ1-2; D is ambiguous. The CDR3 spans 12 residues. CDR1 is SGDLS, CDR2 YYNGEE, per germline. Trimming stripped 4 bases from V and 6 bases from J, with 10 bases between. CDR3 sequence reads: CASSPRVDGYTF. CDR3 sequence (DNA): TGTGCCAGCAGCCCCCGGGTAGATGGCTACACCTTC. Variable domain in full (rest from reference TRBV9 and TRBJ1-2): DSGVTQTPKHLITATGQRVTLRCSPRSGDLSVYWYQQSLDQGLQFLIQYYNGEERAKGNILERFSAQQFPDLHSELNLSSLELGDSALYFCASSPRVDGYTFGSGTRLTVV.

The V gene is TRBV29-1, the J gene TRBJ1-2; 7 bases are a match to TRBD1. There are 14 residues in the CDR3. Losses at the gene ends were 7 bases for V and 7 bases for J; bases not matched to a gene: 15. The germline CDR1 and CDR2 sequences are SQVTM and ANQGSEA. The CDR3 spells CSGTGTAYGGGYTF. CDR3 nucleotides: TGCAGCGGCACCGGGACAGCCTACGGGGGTGGCTACACCTTC.

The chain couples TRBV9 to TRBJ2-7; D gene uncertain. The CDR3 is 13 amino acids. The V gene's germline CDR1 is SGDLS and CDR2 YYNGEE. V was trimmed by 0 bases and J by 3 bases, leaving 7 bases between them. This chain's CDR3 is CASSVGGFYEQYF. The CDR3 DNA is TGTGCCAGCAGCGTAGGGGGATTCTACGAGCAGTACTTC.

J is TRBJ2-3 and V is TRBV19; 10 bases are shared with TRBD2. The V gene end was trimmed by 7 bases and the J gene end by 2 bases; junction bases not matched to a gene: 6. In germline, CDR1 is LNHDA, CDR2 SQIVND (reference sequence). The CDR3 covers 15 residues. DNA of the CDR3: TGTGCCAGTACCGATCTAGCGGGGGTCACAGATACGCAGTATTTT. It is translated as CASTDLAGVTDTQYF. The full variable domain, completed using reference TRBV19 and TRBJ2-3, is DGGITQSPKYLFRKEGQNVTLSCEQNLNHDAMYWYRQDPGQGLRLIYYSQIVNDFQKGDIAEGYSVSREKKESFPLTVTSAQKNPTAFYLCASTDLAGVTDTQYFGPGTRLTVL.